Listed here are 10 T cell receptor beta chains from one sample, sequenced in a study of blood T cell repertoires in COVID-19. Measured with immunoSEQ multiplex PCR; TCRdb has only the in-frame clones, and not every one. The sample carries roughly 400,000 clones, about 90% recorded once. The specimen sequenced was peripheral blood. The origin of the receptors is a woman aged 55-69 years with COVID-19, enrolled during active disease.

CDR3 region: CASLDRGRAKNIQYF. In nucleotides, the CDR3 is TGTGCCAGTCTCGATAGGGGGCGGGCCAAAAACATTCAGTACTTC. The V and J genes are TRBV19 and TRBJ2-4; 7 positions match TRBD1. The CDR3 is made up of 15 amino acids. CDR1 and CDR2 (germline): LNHDA, SQIVND (reference sequence). The junction had 8 bases not matched to a gene; V was cut back by 8 bases and J by 1 base. Full variable domain (missing parts from reference TRBV19 and TRBJ2-4): DGGITQSPKYLFRKEGQNVTLSCEQNLNHDAMYWYRQDPGQGLRLIYYSQIVNDFQKGDIAEGYSVSREKKESFPLTVTSAQKNPTAFYLCASLDRGRAKNIQYFGAGTRLSVL.

V is TRBV9 and J is TRBJ2-3; D is undetermined. The ends were cut back, 0 bases at V and 0 bases at J, with 5 bases in the middle. The CDR3 contains 14 residues. The germline V gene encodes CDR1 SGDLS and CDR2 YYNGEE. The CDR3 DNA sequence: TGTGCCAGCAGCGTAGTGGCTAGCACAGATACGCAGTATTTT. As protein: CASSVVASTDTQYF.

The chain couples TRBV6-5 to TRBJ1-1, with 12 nucleotides matching TRBD1. The CDR3 sequence is 14 residues long. The J segment lost 10 bases and the V segment lost 5 bases, leaving 8 bases of the junction unmatched. Germline V gene data show CDR1 as MNHEY and CDR2 as SVGAGI. Here the CDR3 reads CASSPPGQGARAFF. Here the CDR3 DNA reads TGTGCCAGCAGTCCTCCGGGACAGGGGGCGAGAGCTTTCTTT.

The chain is built from TRBV7-3 and TRBJ1-4; D might be TRBD1 (6 bases). Germline-derived CDR1 and CDR2 are SGHTA and FQGTGA. The CDR3 spans 13 residues. Trimming stripped 5 bases from V and 7 bases from J, with 11 bases between. CDR3 sequence reads: CASSLRGGEKLFF. CDR3 bases: TGTGCCAGCAGCCTCAGAGGGGGTGAAAAACTGTTTTTT. The complete variable domain, with remaining parts taken from reference TRBV7-3 and TRBJ1-4, reads GAGVSQTPSNKVTEKGKYVELRCDPISGHTALYWYRQSLGQGPEFLIYFQGTGAADDSGLPNDRFFAVRPEGSVSTLKIQRTERGDSAVYLCASSLRGGEKLFFGSGTQLSVL.

The chain uses TRBV5-1 and TRBJ2-5; TRBD2 matches at 12 bases. Losses at the gene ends were 6 bases for V and 5 bases for J; bases not matched to a gene: 8. This CDR3 contains 15 residues. Germline V gene sequence: CDR1 SGHRS, CDR2 YFSETQ. CDR3 bases: TGCGCCAGCACTAGCGGGGGGGCCGTAGTGGAGACCCAGTACTTC. This translates into CASTSGGAVVETQYF.

The chain couples TRBV7-3 to TRBJ2-2; maybe TRBD2 (5 bases). CDR1 and CDR2 from the germline V gene are SGHTA and FQGTGA. The CDR3 has 13 amino acids. V was pared by 5 bases and J by 5 bases, with 9 bases between. CDR3 sequence (DNA): TGTGCCAGCAGCCCCTCGGGGACCGGGGAGCTGTTTTTT. Translation gives CASSPSGTGELFF. The entire variable domain, with the rest obtained from reference TRBV7-3 and TRBJ2-2, is as follows: GAGVSQTPSNKVTEKGKYVELRCDPISGHTALYWYRQSLGQGPEFLIYFQGTGAADDSGLPNDRFFAVRPEGSVSTLKIQRTERGDSAVYLCASSPSGTGELFFGEGSRLTVL.

The gene calls are TRBV24-1 and TRBJ1-1; tentatively, D is TRBD1 (6 bases). V was pared by 5 bases and J by 7 bases, with 13 bases between. The CDR3 is made up of 13 amino acids. Germline CDR1 KGHDR, CDR2 SFDVKD. CDR3 region: CATSASTGNEAFF. The CDR3 DNA follows: TGTGCCACCAGTGCCTCAACAGGGAATGAAGCTTTCTTT.

CDR3 loop: CSVATRLSYEQYF. CDR3 sequence (DNA): TGCAGCGTTGCCACGAGACTATCCTACGAGCAGTACTTC. The V and J genes are TRBV29-1 and TRBJ2-7; D possibly corresponds to TRBD2 (5 bases). Germline assignment: CDR1 SQVTM and CDR2 ANQGSEA. This CDR3 comprises 13 residues. The V gene lost 4 bases and the J gene lost 1 base, with 11 bases spanning the gap.

The chain is built from TRBV30 and TRBJ2-7; 8 bases line up with TRBD1. With 2 bases clipped from V and 2 bases from J, the junction kept 8 bases outside the gene matches. The CDR3 totals 15 residues. CDR1 is GTSNPN, CDR2 SVGIG, per germline (reference sequence). For the CDR3, the DNA is TGTGCCTGGAGTAAGCAGGGGGCAGGGACCTACGAGCAGTACTTC. It is translated as CAWSKQGAGTYEQYF.

There are a few counts of this clone. This rearrangement joins TRBV5-5 to TRBJ2-1, with D perhaps matching TRBD1 (5 bases). Trimming removed 0 bases at V and 14 bases at J, with 15 bases between. The CDR3 totals 13 residues. In germline, CDR1 is SGHKS, CDR2 YYEKEE (reference sequence). CDR3 nucleotide sequence: TGTGCCAGCAGCTTGGTTGGCAGGGCGTTGGAGTTCTTC. Encoded protein: CASSLVGRALEFF.